This T cell receptor (beta chain) was sequenced in a study of T cells in Graves' hyperthyroidism and ophthalmopathy. Germline CDR1 is MNHNS and CDR2 is SASEGT. CDR3 length: 15 amino acids. The V and J ends lost 6 bases and 3 bases respectively, with 15 bases between them. From RNA transcripts, TCR beta CDR3 regions were amplified. The primer set for the first-round RT-PCR of the TCR CDR3 was HTBI. A single record per CDR3 protein comes from TCRdb applying MiXCR to the multiplex PCR reads. The sample contains 600,000 to 850,000 distinct CDR3 sequences, over 15% of which appear only once. This sequence originates from a woman in her fifties or sixties with Graves' hyperthyroidism that later progressed to Graves' ophthalmopathy. The V and J genes are TRBV6-1 and TRBJ1-5; possibly TRBD1 for D (5 bases). The sequencing sample was made of blood. As DNA, the CDR3 is TGTGCCAGCAGGGTACAGCTGGGGGACAATCAGCCCCAGCATTTT. As protein: CASRVQLGDNQPQHF.